One T cell receptor (beta chain) is described in this entry. Its specificity is unknown. Germline values: CDR1 SGHKS, CDR2 YYEKEE (reference sequence). J lost 5 bases, V lost 4 bases, and 13 bases had no gene match. This CDR3 is built from 17 residues. PCR involved 60 Vbeta and 13 Jbeta primers. Using immunoSEQ multiplex PCR, the repertoire was profiled, and TCRdb retains in-frame clones only, with some absent. Seen here are 100,000 to 150,000 clones, 82% observed once, and the top ten hold around 2.5%. The data stem from a study of cytomegalovirus exposure and HLA in healthy donors. Across the whole study: HLA-typed donors were the source of 90 million or so unique TCRs, which an early data release held. Study-wide results and caveats: Later analysis demonstrated an association between a missense DCLRE1C variant and TCR beta V- and J-gene trimming. Earlier analysis yielded a pattern in which most TCR beta V segments were productive about 87% or about 30% of the time.

Sequenced material: PBMCs. The sequence was obtained from a boy between 2 and 15 years old in good health and CMV-seronegative. The chain recombines TRBV5-5 with TRBJ2-1; TRBD2 aligns across 9 bases. The DNA for the CDR3 is TGTGCCAGCAGCCCCTGGGCGACTAGCGGACCTGACAATGAGCAGTTCTTC. Translation gives CASSPWATSGPDNEQFF.